This T cell receptor beta chain is from a study of blood T cell repertoires in COVID-19. The germline gives CDR1 LNHDA, CDR2 SQIVND (reference sequence). This CDR3 contains 11 residues. On this clone: The junction departs from the called germline gene at one end, perhaps through a read error.

The protocol was immunoSEQ multiplex PCR, while the TCRdb copy is restricted to in-frame clones and leaves out a portion. The table has over 150,000 clones, 75% to 90% seen once. Individuals aged about 18 to 100 years were recruited from about two dozen US areas. V usage is TRBV19 and J usage is TRBJ1-2, with TRBD1 as a possible D gene (6 bases). Sequenced material: PBMCs or T cells enriched from blood (not recorded which). The clonotype comes from a woman aged 25 to 39 who had recovered from COVID-19. CDR3 DNA: TGTGTCAGTAGTATTGGACAGTCCTACACCTTC. Protein product: CVSSIGQSYTF.